This T cell receptor (beta chain) was sequenced for a study of CD8 T cells in ankylosing spondylitis. Study results and caveats: A motif in TCR beta, a set of fewer than ten highly homologous variants, appeared characteristic of ankylosing spondylitis blood. Significantly higher representation of disease-linked clones was reported for matched ankylosing spondylitis synovial fluid.

TCRdb ran MiXCR on the 5' RACE reads and lists one entry per CDR3 protein. The sample holds about 150,000 distinct CDR3 sequences, about 7.3% seen once. Points on this clonotype: Antigen unknown.

Material for sequencing was blood, either unsorted or a sorted T cell fraction (not recorded which). The source is a female donor with ankylosing spondylitis or in good health (not recorded which).

The CDR3 loop reads CASSGVLNYGYTF. CDR3 nucleotides: TGTGCCAGCAGCGGGGTCCTAAACTATGGCTACACCTTC. The V call is TRBV7-9, the J call TRBJ1-2; D gene ambiguous. Trimming took off 5 bases at V and 2 bases at J, with 9 bases between the two ends. Germline CDR1 reads SEHNR; CDR2 reads FQNEAQ (reference sequence). The CDR3 has 13 residues.